This T cell receptor beta chain was observed in a study of blood T cell repertoires in COVID-19. As for the study in general: Samples of COVID-19 (acute and convalescent) were obtained from the United States, Italy and Spain. From T cells, B-cell-depleted T cells, or PBMCs came the material, which was cDNA or gDNA.

The CDR3 loop spans 19 amino acids. In the original workflow: Cell counts per sample came from amplifying reference gene primers. Assay used: immunoSEQ multiplex PCR; TCRdb lists only in-frame clones, some missing. V and J calls and clone size follow that table, whereas D and trimming were derived from the DNA. The sample gives tens of thousands of clones, roughly four fifths of which show up once; 25% to 30% is in the top ten. The sequenced sample was peripheral blood. The sequence came from a woman older than 75 with active or convalescent COVID-19. The chain recombines TRBV21-1 with TRBJ1-5; TRBD1 is taken as the D call from the table, unchecked against the DNA. TRBV21-1 represents a pseudogene. CDR3 in amino acids: CASSKAGEQGRRSNQPQHF. In nucleotides, the CDR3 is TGTGCCAGCAGCAAAGCAGGGGAGCAGGGGCGTCGAAGCAATCAGCCCCAGCATTTT.